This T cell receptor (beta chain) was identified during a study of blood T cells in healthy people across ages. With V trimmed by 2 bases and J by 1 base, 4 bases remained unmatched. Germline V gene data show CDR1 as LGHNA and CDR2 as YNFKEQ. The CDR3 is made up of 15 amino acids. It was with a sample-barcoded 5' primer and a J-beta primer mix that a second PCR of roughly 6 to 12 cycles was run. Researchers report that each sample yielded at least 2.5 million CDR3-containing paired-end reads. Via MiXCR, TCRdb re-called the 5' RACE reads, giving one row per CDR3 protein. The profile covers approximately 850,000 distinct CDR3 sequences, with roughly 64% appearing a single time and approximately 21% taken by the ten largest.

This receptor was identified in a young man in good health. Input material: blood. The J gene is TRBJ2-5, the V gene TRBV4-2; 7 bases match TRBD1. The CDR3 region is CASSQYYRGQETQYF. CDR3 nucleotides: TGTGCCAGCAGCCAATACTACAGGGGCCAAGAGACCCAGTACTTC.